A single sample is the source of the 16 T cell receptor beta chains below, sequenced in a study of OX40 agonist ivuxolimab in advanced cancers. Libraries were prepared through the immunoSEQ multiplex PCR assay. Sourced from immuneACCESS, this table was stored by TCRdb with only in-frame sequences that have V and J called. A share of the clones is absent; for the studies checked, an unresolved V gene accounts for under half, and the remainder has no known explanation. Recorded for this sample are 85,000 to 100,000 clones; roughly 90% of them occurred a single time. The ten largest account for around 0.32% of the sample. Specimen: CD4+ or CD8+ T cells sorted from blood, collected in a trial of the OX40 agonist ivuxolimab. All receptors come from an adult with an advanced solid tumor such as melanoma, head and neck, liver or kidney cancer.

The chain is built from TRBV5-1 and TRBJ2-3, with TRBD2 matching 12 bases. Germline V gene data show CDR1 as SGHRS and CDR2 as YFSETQ. This CDR3 is 15 amino acids long. V lost 4 bases, J lost 3 bases, and 3 bases stayed unmatched. The CDR3: CASSTGLAGTDTQYF. CDR3 DNA sequence: TGCGCCAGCAGCACAGGACTAGCGGGGACAGATACGCAGTATTTT.

The chain carries TRBV28 and TRBJ2-1, with TRBD2 identical over 10 bases. The CDR3 extends over 16 amino acids. The V and J ends lost 3 bases and 9 bases, in that order; junction bases with no gene match: 11. CDR1 and CDR2 from the germline V gene are MDHEN and SYDVKM. The DNA of the CDR3 is TGTGCCAGCAGTTTTGGGGCTAGCGGGAGATTGGGTGAGCAGTTCTTC. It codes for CASSFGASGRLGEQFF. Drawing the rest from reference TRBV28 and TRBJ2-1, the complete variable domain is DVKVTQSSRYLVKRTGEKVFLECVQDMDHENMFWYRQDPGLGLRLIYFSYDVKMKEKGDIPEGYSVSREKKERFSLILESASTNQTSMYLCASSFGASGRLGEQFFGPGTRLTVL.

This clone was picked up one time. The chain combines TRBV28 with TRBJ1-2; 8 nucleotides agree with TRBD1. The CDR3 contains 15 residues. V lost 3 bases to trimming and J lost 4 bases; unmatched junction nucleotides: 7. From germline, CDR1 is MDHEN and CDR2 SYDVKM. The CDR3 nucleotides read TGTGCCAGCAGTTTGCCGACCGGGACAGGCTATGGCTACACCTTC. Translated, it gives CASSLPTGTGYGYTF.

The chain carries TRBV7-2 and TRBJ2-7; 7 bases map to TRBD2. Per the germline V gene, CDR1 is SGHTA and CDR2 is FQGNSA. V was clipped by 5 bases and J by 7 bases; unmatched bases: 14. The CDR3 is 15 residues long. The CDR3 nucleotides are TGTGCCAGCAGCCCCTCTGGCGGGAGCGCGAGTGAGCAGTACTTC. This codes for CASSPSGGSASEQYF.

V gene TRBV18 combines with J gene TRBJ2-1; tentative D call: TRBD2 (6 bases). V shed 2 bases and J shed 5 bases, with 16 bases lying between them. The CDR3 runs 16 residues. CDR1 and CDR2 (germline): KGHSH, LQKENI. The CDR3 DNA reads as TGTGCCAGCTCACCAAATTTAGCAGGAGGGGACAATGAGCAGTTCTTC. Protein sequence: CASSPNLAGGDNEQFF. The whole variable domain, remainder taken from reference TRBV18 and TRBJ2-1, is NAGVMQNPRHLVRRRGQEARLRCSPMKGHSHVYWYRQLPEEGLKFMVYLQKENIIDESGMPKERFSAEFPKEGPSILRIQQVVRGDSAAYFCASSPNLAGGDNEQFFGPGTRLTVL.

The rearrangement uses TRBV7-2 and TRBJ2-1; D perhaps matches TRBD2 (5 bases). The CDR3 runs to 15 residues. The germline V gene has CDR1 SGHTA and CDR2 FQGNSA. V lost 0 bases and J 4 bases, leaving 10 bases between the germline ends. The CDR3, as DNA: TGTGCCAGCAGCTTAGCGCCCGCGGGTTACAATGAGCAGTTCTTC. Encoded protein: CASSLAPAGYNEQFF. Variable domain in full (rest from reference TRBV7-2 and TRBJ2-1): GAGVSQSPSNKVTEKGKDVELRCDPISGHTALYWYRQSLGQGLEFLIYFQGNSAPDKSGLPSDRFSAERTGGSVSTLTIQRTQQEDSAVYLCASSLAPAGYNEQFFGPGTRLTVL.

This rearrangement joins TRBV19 to TRBJ2-3; D is perhaps TRBD2 (6 bases). CDR1 is LNHDA and CDR2 is SQIVND in the germline V gene (reference sequence). Trimming removed 7 bases at V and 0 bases at J, with 14 bases between. The CDR3 runs 15 residues. In nucleotides, the CDR3 is TGTGCCAGTACCCGCCGGGGGACTAGCACAGATACGCAGTATTTT. This gives the protein CASTRRGTSTDTQYF.

V is TRBV28 and J is TRBJ1-1, with TRBD1 identical over 7 bases. The CDR3 has 15 residues. With 5 bases clipped from V and 1 base from J, the junction kept 7 bases outside the gene matches. Germline CDR1 reads MDHEN; CDR2 reads SYDVKM. CDR3 in DNA: TGTGCCAGCAGTCCCACGGGACAGAAGAACACTGAAGCTTTCTTT. It translates to CASSPTGQKNTEAFF. The whole variable domain, remainder taken from reference TRBV28 and TRBJ1-1, is DVKVTQSSRYLVKRTGEKVFLECVQDMDHENMFWYRQDPGLGLRLIYFSYDVKMKEKGDIPEGYSVSREKKERFSLILESASTNQTSMYLCASSPTGQKNTEAFFGQGTRLTVV.

The DNA of the CDR3 is TGTGCCAGCAGCCAAGACTCGGCCTACAATGAGCAGTTCTTC. This gives the protein CASSQDSAYNEQFF. V and J are TRBV4-2 and TRBJ2-1; D uncertain. The germline gives CDR1 LGHNA, CDR2 YNFKEQ. CDR3 length equals 14 residues. Trimming shortened V by 0 bases and J by 2 bases, and 5 bases separated the two germline ends.

A word on this clone: The sample holds other DNA sequences that translate to the same CDR3. The gene calls are TRBV18 and TRBJ1-1; D is unclear. The CDR3 length is 13 residues. CDR1 is KGHSH and CDR2 is LQKENI in the germline V gene. V lost 6 bases and J 1 base, leaving 9 bases between the germline ends. The CDR3 DNA sequence: TGTGCCAGCTCCCCCTGGGGGAACACTGAAGCTTTCTTT. It translates to CASSPWGNTEAFF.

This chain uses TRBV7-3 with TRBJ2-2; 7 positions match TRBD2. V gave up 1 base and J gave up 1 base; unmatched junction bases: 3. CDR1 SGHTA and CDR2 FQGTGA come from the germline V gene. This CDR3 has 16 amino acids. CDR3 loop: CASSLIPSGNTGELFF. The CDR3 region has the DNA TGTGCCAGCAGCTTAATCCCTAGCGGGAACACCGGGGAGCTGTTTTTT.

The chain has TRBV28 and TRBJ1-2; 8 nucleotides agree with TRBD1. The J segment lost 5 bases and the V segment lost 5 bases, leaving 10 bases of the junction unmatched. The CDR3 loop spans 15 amino acids. Germline CDR1 and CDR2: MDHEN and SYDVKM. The CDR3 DNA reads as TGTGCCAGCAGTACCCGACAGGGGAGGATGTATGGCTACACCTTC. Its protein is CASSTRQGRMYGYTF.

The gene calls are TRBV7-2 and TRBJ2-7; TRBD2 matches at 7 bases. V shed 7 bases, J shed 4 bases, and the junction held 13 bases outside the gene matches. CDR1 and CDR2 (germline): SGHTA, FQGNSA. The CDR3 loop spans 15 amino acids. The CDR3 loop is CASTWGGSGPYEQYF. In DNA, the CDR3 is TGTGCCAGCACCTGGGGCGGGAGTGGCCCTTACGAGCAGTACTTC. Full variable domain (rest looked up from reference TRBV7-2 and TRBJ2-7): GAGVSQSPSNKVTEKGKDVELRCDPISGHTALYWYRQSLGQGLEFLIYFQGNSAPDKSGLPSDRFSAERTGGSVSTLTIQRTQQEDSAVYLCASTWGGSGPYEQYFGPGTRLTVT.

The rearrangement links TRBV28 to TRBJ1-2, with D maybe TRBD1 (5 bases). Germline V CDR1 and CDR2: MDHEN, SYDVKM. CDR3 length: 14 residues. V shed 4 bases and J shed 5 bases, with 14 bases lying between them. The CDR3 loop reads CASSSSGTNYGYTF. DNA of the CDR3: TGTGCCAGCAGTTCATCCGGGACCAATTATGGCTACACCTTC.

The gene calls are TRBV4-2 and TRBJ1-4, with 8 nucleotides matching TRBD1. The germline V gene has CDR1 LGHNA and CDR2 YNFKEQ. The CDR3 consists of 14 residues. Unmatched junction bases numbered 0, after V lost 1 base and J lost 5 bases. The CDR3 is CASSQGTGNEKLFF. CDR3 nucleotide sequence: TGTGCCAGCAGCCAAGGGACAGGGAATGAAAAACTGTTTTTT.

The chain links TRBV6-6 to TRBJ2-7; 7 nucleotides match TRBD1. This CDR3 region has 12 residues. Germline trimming cut 5 bases from V and 7 bases from J; bases unmatched to any gene: 5. Looked up from germline, CDR1 is MNHNY and CDR2 is SVGAGI (reference sequence). The CDR3 sequence: CASSAQGEEQYF. The CDR3 nucleotides are TGTGCCAGCAGTGCGCAGGGGGAAGAGCAGTACTTC.